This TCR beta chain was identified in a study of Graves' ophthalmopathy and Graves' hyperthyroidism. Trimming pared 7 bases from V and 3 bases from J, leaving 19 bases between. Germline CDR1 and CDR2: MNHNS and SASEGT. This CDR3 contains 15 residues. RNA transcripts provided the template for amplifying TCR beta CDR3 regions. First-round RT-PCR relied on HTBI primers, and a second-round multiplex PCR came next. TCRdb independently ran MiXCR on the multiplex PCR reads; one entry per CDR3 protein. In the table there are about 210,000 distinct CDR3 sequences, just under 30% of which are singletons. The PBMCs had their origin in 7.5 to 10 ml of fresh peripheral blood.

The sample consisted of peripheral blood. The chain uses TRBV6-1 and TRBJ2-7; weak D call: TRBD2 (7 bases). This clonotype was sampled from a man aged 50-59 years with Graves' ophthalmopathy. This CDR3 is CASTRGASNGYEQYF. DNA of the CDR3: TGTGCCAGCACCCGGGGGGCTAGCAATGGCTACGAGCAGTACTTC.